Listed below are T cell receptor beta chains from one sample, sequenced in a study of shared T cell receptors in the human thymus. Libraries were prepared by immunoSEQ multiplex PCR; TCRdb keeps only in-frame clonotypes and omits some of them. The sample lists some 700,000 clones, roughly 88% seen once, with about 0.0098% in the top ten. This sample also appeared in a second study, on human thymus T cells.

The sequenced sample was thymocytes. The receptor set was obtained from a girl less than two years old with a congenital heart defect. CDR3s include the opening cysteine and the closing phenylalanine or tryptophan. Fields, in order: clone size, D gene, V gene, J gene, CDR3 protein, CDR3 DNA. A D gene is named only where the DNA matches it firmly. Only some rows state a clone size, as once, few, many or a class for expanded clones.

clone size: NA
D gene: TRBD1
V gene: TRBV10-3
J gene: TRBJ1-5
CDR3 protein: CAISESDPLRGLDQPQHF
CDR3 DNA: TGTGCCATCAGTGAGTCGGACCCGTTGAGGGGGCTGGATCAGCCCCAGCATTTT

clone size: NA
D gene: NA
V gene: TRBV19
J gene: TRBJ1-2
CDR3 protein: CASTFLRGGGYTF
CDR3 DNA: TGTGCCAGTACGTTCCTCAGAGGTGGTGGCTACACCTTC

clone size: NA
D gene: TRBD1
V gene: TRBV2
J gene: TRBJ2-7
CDR3 protein: CASSVRLFDRGPYEQYF
CDR3 DNA: TGTGCCAGCAGTGTGCGGTTGTTCGACAGGGGTCCCTACGAGCAGTACTTC

clone size: NA
D gene: NA
V gene: TRBV4-1
J gene: TRBJ2-7
CDR3 protein: CASSQDLRTALPGRNYEQYF
CDR3 DNA: TGCGCCAGCAGCCAAGATCTTCGGACAGCTTTGCCGGGACGAAACTACGAGCAGTACTTC

clone size: once
D gene: NA
V gene: TRBV5-8
J gene: TRBJ1-5
CDR3 protein: CASSFRDTDQPQHF
CDR3 DNA: TGTGCCAGCAGCTTTCGGGACACAGATCAGCCCCAGCATTTT

clone size: NA
D gene: TRBD1
V gene: TRBV19
J gene: TRBJ1-4
CDR3 protein: CASSRQGAESEKLFF
CDR3 DNA: TGTGCCAGTAGCCGACAGGGGGCGGAGAGTGAAAAACTGTTTTTT

clone size: NA
D gene: NA
V gene: TRBV5-1
J gene: TRBJ1-1
CDR3 protein: CASSSRYGQKRTEAFF
CDR3 DNA: TGCGCCAGCAGCTCTAGATACGGACAGAAGCGGACTGAAGCTTTCTTT

clone size: once
D gene: TRBD1
V gene: TRBV2
J gene: TRBJ2-3
CDR3 protein: CASKQSGGLRITDTQYF
CDR3 DNA: TGTGCCAGCAAGCAGTCAGGGGGCCTTCGGATTACAGATACGCAGTATTTT

clone size: NA
D gene: NA
V gene: TRBV27
J gene: TRBJ2-7
CDR3 protein: CASSLGGAQDEQYF
CDR3 DNA: TGTGCCAGCAGTTTAGGGGGCGCACAGGACGAGCAGTACTTC

clone size: once
D gene: TRBD1
V gene: TRBV9
J gene: TRBJ1-4
CDR3 protein: CASSVPGGQDATNEKLFF
CDR3 DNA: TGTGCCAGCAGCGTACCCGGCGGACAGGATGCAACTAATGAAAAACTGTTTTTT

clone size: once
D gene: NA
V gene: TRBV28
J gene: TRBJ1-5
CDR3 protein: CASSLPREGHQPQHF
CDR3 DNA: TGTGCCAGCAGTTTACCCAGGGAAGGACATCAGCCCCAGCATTTT

clone size: NA
D gene: NA
V gene: TRBV5-5
J gene: TRBJ1-5
CDR3 protein: CASSPTGYSNQPQHF
CDR3 DNA: TGTGCCAGCAGCCCCACAGGATATAGCAATCAGCCCCAGCATTTT

clone size: NA
D gene: NA
V gene: TRBV6-5
J gene: TRBJ1-2
CDR3 protein: CASSLGGGYYGYTF
CDR3 DNA: TGTGCCAGCAGCCTCGGGGGGGGCTACTATGGCTACACCTTC

clone size: few
D gene: NA
V gene: TRBV7-6
J gene: TRBJ2-7
CDR3 protein: CASSLLERTSTYEQYF
CDR3 DNA: TGTGCCAGCAGCTTATTGGAAAGGACATCGACCTACGAGCAGTACTTC

clone size: NA
D gene: NA
V gene: TRBV5-4
J gene: TRBJ2-1
CDR3 protein: CASRGSGNNEQFF
CDR3 DNA: TGTGCCAGCAGGGGTAGCGGCAACAATGAGCAGTTCTTC

clone size: once
D gene: NA
V gene: TRBV14
J gene: TRBJ2-2
CDR3 protein: CASSLAGKSGELFF
CDR3 DNA: TGTGCCAGCAGCCTGGCGGGAAAGTCCGGGGAGCTGTTTTTT

clone size: NA
D gene: TRBD1
V gene: TRBV27
J gene: TRBJ1-5
CDR3 protein: CASSTRDRGIDQPQHF
CDR3 DNA: TGTGCCAGCAGTACCCGGGACAGGGGTATCGATCAGCCCCAGCATTTT

clone size: NA
D gene: NA
V gene: TRBV12-5
J gene: TRBJ2-5
CDR3 protein: CASGLWGEETQYF
CDR3 DNA: TGTGCTAGTGGTTTGTGGGGGGAAGAGACCCAGTACTTC

clone size: few
D gene: NA
V gene: TRBV19
J gene: TRBJ1-4
CDR3 protein: CAISDSNEKLFF
CDR3 DNA: TGTGCCATATCGGACAGTAATGAAAAACTGTTTTTT

clone size: NA
D gene: TRBD1
V gene: TRBV5-6
J gene: TRBJ1-2
CDR3 protein: CASRGTGYGYTF
CDR3 DNA: TGTGCCAGCAGAGGGACAGGCTATGGCTACACCTTC

clone size: NA
D gene: NA
V gene: TRBV27
J gene: TRBJ2-1
CDR3 protein: CASSPGWVASGSYNEQFF
CDR3 DNA: TGTGCCAGCAGTCCCGGTTGGGTAGCCTCTGGCTCCTACAATGAGCAGTTCTTC

clone size: NA
D gene: TRBD1
V gene: TRBV11-2
J gene: TRBJ2-5
CDR3 protein: CASSLQGAQETQYF
CDR3 DNA: TGTGCCAGCAGCCTCCAGGGGGCACAAGAGACCCAGTACTTC